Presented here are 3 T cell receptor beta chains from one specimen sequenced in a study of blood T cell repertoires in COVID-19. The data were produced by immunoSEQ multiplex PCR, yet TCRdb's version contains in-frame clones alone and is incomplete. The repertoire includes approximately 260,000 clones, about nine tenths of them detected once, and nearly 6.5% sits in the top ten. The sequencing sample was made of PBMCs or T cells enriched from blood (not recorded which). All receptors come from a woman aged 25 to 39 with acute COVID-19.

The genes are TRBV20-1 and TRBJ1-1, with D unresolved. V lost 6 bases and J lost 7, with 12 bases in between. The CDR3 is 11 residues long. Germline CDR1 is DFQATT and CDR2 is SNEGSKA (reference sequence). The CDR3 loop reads CSAPLENEAFF. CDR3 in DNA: TGCAGTGCGCCCCTCGAGAATGAAGCTTTCTTT.

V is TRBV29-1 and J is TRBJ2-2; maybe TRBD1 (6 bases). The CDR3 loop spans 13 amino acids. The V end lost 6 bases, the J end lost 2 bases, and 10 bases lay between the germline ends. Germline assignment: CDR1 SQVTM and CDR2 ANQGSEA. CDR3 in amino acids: CSVQGKNTGELFF. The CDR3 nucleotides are TGCAGCGTGCAGGGGAAAAACACCGGGGAGCTGTTTTTT.

DNA of the CDR3: TGTGCCTGGAGTGTTAAGGGGGGGGGTACTGAAGCTTTCTTT. As protein: CAWSVKGGGTEAFF. The chain employs TRBV30 and TRBJ1-1, with D perhaps TRBD1 (6 bases). Germline V gene sequence: CDR1 GTSNPN, CDR2 SVGIG (reference sequence). The CDR3 length is 14 residues. Trimming pared 0 bases from V and 5 bases from J, leaving 13 bases between.